These 31 T cell receptor beta chains were all obtained from the same sample, sequenced in a study of blood T cell repertoires in COVID-19. Using immunoSEQ multiplex PCR, the repertoire was profiled, and TCRdb retains in-frame clones only, with some absent. The sample consists of roughly 230,000 clones, 80% to 85% of them appearing once. The sample was peripheral blood. These receptors originate from a man aged 35 to 55 with acute or convalescent COVID-19.

The chain carries TRBV6-6 and TRBJ2-7; tentatively, D is TRBD2 (6 bases). Germline V gene sequence: CDR1 MNHNY, CDR2 SVGAGI (reference sequence). Trimming stripped 2 bases from V and 2 bases from J, with 13 bases between. The CDR3 has 15 residues. CDR3 nucleotide sequence: TGTGCCAGCAGTTACCTTGGGACTCCACCCTACGAGCAGTACTTC. Translated, it gives CASSYLGTPPYEQYF.

The chain has TRBV9 and TRBJ2-1; 13 bases are shared with TRBD2. The germline CDR1 and CDR2 sequences are SGDLS and YYNGEE. CDR3 length equals 15 residues. Trimming took 4 bases from V and 4 from J; bases not matched to a gene: 2. The CDR3 is CASSMGLAGYNEQFF. The CDR3 coding sequence is TGTGCCAGCAGCATGGGACTAGCGGGGTACAATGAGCAGTTCTTC.

This clone was observed a handful of times. The chain is built from TRBV30 and TRBJ2-7; 8 positions match TRBD1. This CDR3 spans 16 amino acids. Germline V CDR1 and CDR2: GTSNPN, SVGIG (reference sequence). The V segment lost 5 bases and the J segment 4 bases; nucleotides outside the gene matches: 16. The DNA for the CDR3 is TGTGCCTGGGACAGTTGGACAGGGATGTTTTCTTACGAGCAGTACTTC. Translating gives CAWDSWTGMFSYEQYF.

The V call is TRBV5-4, the J call TRBJ2-2; 7 bases agree with TRBD2. The length of the CDR3 is 16 residues. Losses at the gene ends were 0 bases for V and 5 bases for J; bases not matched to a gene: 7. Germline CDR1 is SGHNT and CDR2 is YYREEE (reference sequence). CDR3 in amino acids: CASSLAWGEGTGELFF. The CDR3 DNA is TGTGCCAGCAGCTTGGCATGGGGGGAGGGGACCGGGGAGCTGTTTTTT.

The CDR3 protein is CASSYRPTGPRTEAFF. The DNA for the CDR3 is TGTGCCAGCAGTTACCGACCGACAGGGCCGAGGACTGAAGCTTTCTTT. The chain has TRBV28 and TRBJ1-1, with TRBD1 identical over 7 bases. Germline V gene lookup returns CDR1 MDHEN and CDR2 SYDVKM. The V segment lost 4 bases and the J segment 5 bases; nucleotides outside the gene matches: 13. The CDR3 is made up of 16 amino acids.

V and J are TRBV20-1 and TRBJ1-3; D possibly corresponds to TRBD1 (5 bases). This CDR3 contains 11 residues. The germline CDR1 and CDR2 sequences are DFQATT and SNEGSKA (reference sequence). With 5 bases removed from V and 8 bases from J, the gap between germline ends came to 10 bases. DNA for the CDR3: TGCAGTGCTCTTGACAGAGACACCATATATTTT. Amino acid sequence: CSALDRDTIYF.

The chain couples TRBV10-1 to TRBJ1-5, with unresolved D. The CDR3 consists of 13 residues. From germline, CDR1 is WNHNN and CDR2 SYGVQD (reference sequence). With 5 bases removed from V and 3 bases from J, the gap between germline ends came to 8 bases. In DNA form, the CDR3 reads TGCGCCAGCAGTATGCAGTACAATCAGCCCCAGCATTTT. Its translation is CASSMQYNQPQHF.

The gene calls are TRBV9 and TRBJ1-3, with D tentatively TRBD1 (5 bases). Germline CDR1 and CDR2: SGDLS and YYNGEE. The CDR3 runs to 14 residues. V dropped 4 bases and J dropped 4 bases, with 12 bases sitting between them. The CDR3 bases are TGTGCCAGCAGCTTCAGGGTATACGGAAACACCATATATTTT. Its translation is CASSFRVYGNTIYF.

This clone has a single count. The chain employs TRBV7-3 and TRBJ2-1, with 8 bases fitting TRBD2. V lost 5 bases, J lost 0 bases, and 3 bases stayed unmatched. The CDR3 contains 15 residues. The V gene's germline CDR1 is SGHTA and CDR2 FQGTGA. The CDR3 bases are TGTGCCAGCAGCGCTGGGACTAGCTCCTACAATGAGCAGTTCTTC. It codes for CASSAGTSSYNEQFF.

This chain connects TRBV6-5 to TRBJ1-1, with 11 nucleotides matching TRBD1. In germline, CDR1 is MNHEY, CDR2 SVGAGI. With V trimmed by 6 bases and J by 3 bases, 3 bases remained unmatched. This CDR3 is 14 amino acids long. DNA of the CDR3: TGTGCCAGCAGCAGGGACAGGGGGGACACTGAAGCTTTCTTT. Encoded protein: CASSRDRGDTEAFF.

The V call is TRBV14, the J call TRBJ2-2, with D unclear. The CDR3 totals 14 residues. V gave up 3 bases and J gave up 3 bases, with 8 bases separating them. CDR1 is SGHDN and CDR2 is FVKESK in the germline V gene. CDR3: CASSQTVYTGELFF. The CDR3 DNA is TGTGCCAGCAGCCAGACTGTCTACACCGGGGAGCTGTTTTTT.

This clone was counted many times. V is TRBV6-5 and J is TRBJ1-1; possibly TRBD1 for D (5 bases). Trimming took 7 bases from V and 4 from J, leaving 13 bases between them. CDR3 length: 13 amino acids. Germline CDR1 is MNHEY and CDR2 is SVGAGI. The CDR3 spells CASTLGAGTEAFF. CDR3 nucleotides: TGTGCCAGCACATTAGGGGCTGGCACTGAAGCTTTCTTT.

Notes on this clone: Mismatch with germline at one junction end may stem from a read error. The CDR3 nucleotides are TGTGCCAGCAGGGGTTTCACAGGGACCGCGGACTTC. As protein: CASRGFTGTADF. The chain combines TRBV6-5 with TRBJ2-5; maybe TRBD1 (6 bases). The CDR3 runs 12 residues. Germline loops: CDR1 MNHEY, CDR2 SVGAGI.

The chain uses TRBV5-4 and TRBJ2-7, with 7 bases aligning to TRBD2. V shed 4 bases and J 0 bases; nucleotides not matched to a gene: 16. Germline values: CDR1 SGHNT, CDR2 YYREEE (reference sequence). CDR3 size: 18 residues. The CDR3 DNA is TGTGCCAGCAGCGGATCGGGAGCGGCTCGGGACTACTCCTACGAGCAGTACTTC. This codes for CASSGSGAARDYSYEQYF. Supplemented by reference TRBV5-4 and TRBJ2-7, the full variable domain reads ETGVTQSPTHLIKTRGQQVTLRCSSQSGHNTVSWYQQALGQGPQFIFQYYREEENGRGNFPPRFSGLQFPNYSSELNVNALELDDSALYLCASSGSGAARDYSYEQYFGPGTRLTVT.

A word on this clone: The same CDR3 also results from other DNA sequences found in this sample. The V call is TRBV4-3, the J call TRBJ1-2, with D unresolved. This CDR3 has 15 amino acids. The germline gives CDR1 LGHNA, CDR2 YSLEER. V gave up 1 base and J gave up 0 bases, with 9 bases separating them. CDR3 protein: CASSQGRSANYGYTF. DNA for the CDR3: TGCGCCAGCAGCCAAGGGCGAAGCGCTAACTATGGCTACACCTTC.

J is TRBJ1-3 and V is TRBV5-1; D call uncertain. CDR1 and CDR2 (germline): SGHRS, YFSETQ. The ends were cut back, 4 bases at V and 0 bases at J, with 8 bases in the middle. The CDR3 is made up of 14 amino acids. CDR3 loop: CASSPSVSGNTIYF. The CDR3 nucleotides read TGCGCCAGCAGCCCCTCAGTCTCTGGAAACACCATATATTTT.

V usage is TRBV11-2 and J usage is TRBJ2-1; 12 bases are shared with TRBD1. This CDR3 is 16 amino acids long. Germline CDR1 and CDR2: SGHAT and FQNNGV. V lost 0 bases, J lost 8 bases, and 5 bases stayed unmatched. This chain's CDR3 is CASSLDPGTGGYEQFF. DNA for the CDR3: TGTGCCAGCAGCTTAGACCCCGGGACAGGGGGCTATGAGCAGTTCTTC.

The J gene is TRBJ2-6, the V gene TRBV6-5, with a possible D match to TRBD1 (6 bases). The germline V and J ends were trimmed by 6 bases and 1 base, with 10 bases remaining between them. The CDR3 has 15 amino acids. Germline V lookup: CDR1 MNHEY, CDR2 SVGAGI. CDR3 sequence: CASSPDRSGANVLTF. In nucleotides, the CDR3 is TGTGCCAGCAGCCCAGACAGGTCTGGGGCCAACGTCCTGACTTTC.

This clone has only one observation. The rearrangement uses TRBV5-4 and TRBJ2-1; D perhaps matches TRBD1 (6 bases). Trimming removed 3 bases from V and 3 bases from J, with 13 bases in between. Germline lookup yields CDR1 SGHNT and CDR2 YYREEE (reference sequence). The CDR3 has 15 residues. For the CDR3, the DNA is TGTGCCAGCAGCTGGGGGCGAGGGGACTACAATGAGCAGTTCTTC. Its translation is CASSWGRGDYNEQFF.

The rearrangement links TRBV5-5 to TRBJ1-1; D gene ambiguous. Looked up from germline, CDR1 is SGHKS and CDR2 is YYEKEE (reference sequence). Between the trimmed V and J ends, which lost 2 bases and 0 bases, there was a span of 11 bases. The CDR3 has 15 residues. This CDR3 reads CASSFEGPLNTEAFF. The CDR3 nucleotides are TGTGCCAGCAGCTTTGAGGGTCCACTGAACACTGAAGCTTTCTTT.

This chain links TRBV13 with TRBJ2-1; 9 bases align to TRBD2. This CDR3 region has 14 residues. V gave up 7 bases and J gave up 9 bases; unmatched junction bases: 10. The germline V gene encodes CDR1 PRHDT and CDR2 FYEKMQ (reference sequence). CDR3 nucleotide sequence: TGTGCCAGCATACGGGCGGGAGGGCCCGGTGAGCAGTTCTTC. Encoded protein: CASIRAGGPGEQFF. Using reference TRBV13 and TRBJ2-1 for the parts outside the CDR3, the full variable domain is AAGVIQSPRHLIKEKRETATLKCYPIPRHDTVYWYQQGPGQDPQFLISFYEKMQSDKGSIPDRFSAQQFSDYHSELNMSSLELGDSALYFCASIRAGGPGEQFFGPGTRLTVL.

This sequence joins TRBV19 and TRBJ2-1; 10 bases line up with TRBD2. The CDR3 contains 16 residues. The V segment lost 2 bases and the J segment 5 bases; nucleotides outside the gene matches: 6. The germline V gene encodes CDR1 LNHDA and CDR2 SQIVND (reference sequence). CDR3 in amino acids: CASSITGSGRDNEQFF. For the CDR3, the DNA is TGTGCCAGTAGTATAACTGGGAGCGGGAGGGACAATGAGCAGTTCTTC.

The rearrangement joins TRBV7-2 to TRBJ1-1; TRBD1 matches 8 bases. This CDR3 contains 14 residues. V lost 4 bases and J lost 4; bases outside the gene matches: 5. CDR1 SGHTA and CDR2 FQGNSA come from the germline V gene. The DNA of the CDR3 is TGTGCCAGCAGCTCAAGACAGGGGAGCACTGAAGCTTTCTTT. Translating gives CASSSRQGSTEAFF.

V usage is TRBV4-3 and J usage is TRBJ1-6; possible D gene TRBD1, 5 bases. Germline values: CDR1 LGHNA, CDR2 YSLEER. The CDR3 is 16 residues long. V lost 0 bases, J lost 7 bases, and 13 bases lay in between. DNA for the CDR3: TGCGCCAGCAGCCAAGATCGGTCAGGGTGGAATTCACCCCTCCACTTT. Its translation: CASSQDRSGWNSPLHF.

The CDR3 DNA follows: TGTGCCAGCAGCTTAGGCGGGGGGCGGGAGACCCAGTACTTC. It yields the protein CASSLGGGRETQYF. The V call is TRBV7-2, the J call TRBJ2-5; 8 bases agree with TRBD2. This CDR3 is 14 amino acids long. Germline values: CDR1 SGHTA, CDR2 FQGNSA. V trimming: 1 base; J trimming: 5 bases; junction bases outside the gene matches: 3. Using reference TRBV7-2 and TRBJ2-5 for the parts outside the CDR3, the full variable domain is GAGVSQSPSNKVTEKGKDVELRCDPISGHTALYWYRQSLGQGLEFLIYFQGNSAPDKSGLPSDRFSAERTGGSVSTLTIQRTQQEDSAVYLCASSLGGGRETQYFGPGTRLLVL.

This clone has only one observation. V is TRBV5-4 and J is TRBJ1-1; the D gene is possibly TRBD1 (6 bases). The V gene lost 4 bases and the J gene lost 3 bases, with 10 bases spanning the gap. Germline CDR1 SGHNT, CDR2 YYREEE (reference sequence). The CDR3 runs 13 residues. The CDR3: CASSPRGYTEAFF. The CDR3 DNA sequence: TGTGCCAGCAGCCCGAGGGGGTACACTGAAGCTTTCTTT.

V is TRBV14 and J is TRBJ1-1; tentatively, D is TRBD1 (5 bases). CDR3 length: 13 amino acids. The V gene's germline CDR1 is SGHDN and CDR2 FVKESK. Trimming left V 4 bases short and J 1 base short, with 7 bases between. CDR3 nucleotides: TGTGCCAGCAGCCTTACAGGGAACACTGAAGCTTTCTTT. It is translated as CASSLTGNTEAFF.

This chain uses TRBV15 with TRBJ2-7; a possible D gene is TRBD2 (5 bases). The length of the CDR3 is 13 residues. The germline V gene has CDR1 LNHNV and CDR2 YYDKDF (reference sequence). V lost 5 bases and J 7 bases, leaving 15 bases between the germline ends. The CDR3 DNA follows: TGTGCCACCAGCTTAGACATAAGGGAGGAGCAGTACTTC. Residues: CATSLDIREEQYF.

The chain is built from TRBV5-4 and TRBJ1-2; 7 bases agree with TRBD1. The germline V gene encodes CDR1 SGHNT and CDR2 YYREEE (reference sequence). V dropped 2 bases and J dropped 3; count of bases not matched to a gene: 4. This CDR3 region has 14 residues. As DNA, the CDR3 is TGTGCCAGCAGCTTTGGGGACAGAGACTATGGCTACACCTTC. This codes for CASSFGDRDYGYTF. Complete variable domain (other parts from reference TRBV5-4 and TRBJ1-2): ETGVTQSPTHLIKTRGQQVTLRCSSQSGHNTVSWYQQALGQGPQFIFQYYREEENGRGNFPPRFSGLQFPNYSSELNVNALELDDSALYLCASSFGDRDYGYTFGSGTRLTVV.

The rearrangement links TRBV25-1 to TRBJ2-5; TRBD2 is a possible D gene (6 bases). The germline CDR1 and CDR2 sequences are MGHDK and SYGVNS. The CDR3 is 14 amino acids. V was shortened by 5 bases and J by 5 bases, with 15 bases between the two germline ends. The CDR3 nucleotides read TGTGCCAGCAGTCCTCCGCGGGGCATCGAGACCCAGTACTTC. Amino acids: CASSPPRGIETQYF.

This sequence joins TRBV28 and TRBJ1-2; 7 bases fit TRBD1. Trimming cost V 5 bases and J 13 bases; bases outside gene matches: 16. CDR3 size: 14 residues. Germline-derived CDR1 and CDR2 are MDHEN and SYDVKM. CDR3 sequence (DNA): TGTGCCAGCAGTCAATTGACCCCCGGACAGGTCGCCACCTTC. It yields the protein CASSQLTPGQVATF.